This entry features one TCR beta chain sequence. This sample is drawn from a study of blood T cell repertoires in COVID-19. Study-wide background: Collection of acute and convalescent COVID-19 samples took place in the United States, Italy and Spain.

Authors' processing steps: From reference gene primer amplification, estimates of nucleated cell counts were derived. Sequencing used immunoSEQ multiplex PCR; TCRdb keeps in-frame clones, though not all of them. Clone size and the V and J calls come from that table; the DNA yielded D and trimming. The table has 250,000 to 300,000 clones, approximately 90% seen once. Participants, roughly 18 to 90 years old, spanned around 25 US areas. Two negative PCRs, clearance, or symptom resolution had been documented for recovered Cohort 3 donors. CDR1 and CDR2 from the germline V gene are SQVTM and ANQGSEA. V shed 6 bases and J 7 bases; nucleotides not matched to a gene: 8. The CDR3 has 12 residues.

This TCR was recovered from a woman aged 25 to 39 who had recovered from COVID-19. The sequencing input was PBMCs or T cells enriched from blood (not recorded which). The V and J genes are TRBV29-1 and TRBJ2-5; the match to TRBD1 covers 7 bases. CDR3 sequence (DNA): TGCAGCGTCTTTACAGGGGCAGGGACCCAGTACTTC. Translating gives CSVFTGAGTQYF.